This TCR beta chain was captured by sequencing in a study of shared clonotypes between healthy human individuals. Profiled with immunoSEQ multiplex PCR; TCRdb holds only in-frame clones, not every one. The top ten clones hold about 12% of a sample with hundreds of thousands of clones, 75% to 85% of them seen once. The germline V and J ends were trimmed by 7 bases and 6 bases, with 13 bases remaining between them. The CDR3 loop spans 13 amino acids. CDR1 is SGHTA and CDR2 is FQGTGA in the germline V gene. This clone was detected only once. Specimen: PBMCs. The chain recombines TRBV7-3 with TRBJ1-5; D is undetermined. The TCR sequence derives from a woman in her forties in good health. Some clones in this sample may be carry-over from other donors' samples. The CDR3 DNA follows: TGTGCCAGCAACCGCCGAGTGGGTCAGCCCCAGCATTTT. Its translation is CASNRRVGQPQHF.